Given below is one T cell receptor (beta chain) in context. The target of this receptor is not known. One base away there is no much larger clone; base qualities are not given. The sample belongs to a study of cytomegalovirus exposure and HLA in healthy donors (dated by TCRdb to about 2017). For context, the study as a whole: In an earlier analysis of some 550 of the donors, 250 to 300 Gb of sequence data and 90 million to 130 million unique TCR beta sequences from about 190 million T cells were reported. An early release that covered about 600 HLA-typed donors contained 300 to 350 gigabases of sequencing data and tens of millions of unique TCR sequences. Of the roughly 400 genotyped donors, approximately 83% fell in the genetic ancestry cluster associated with self-reported Caucasian donors. The study aimed to test whether signatures of past pathogen exposure could be identified by cataloging public T cell receptors. The study profiled the T cell repertoires of 500 to 800 subjects by immunosequencing and related them to cytomegalovirus serostatus. A separate validation cohort of over a hundred different subjects was used in addition to the roughly 640-subject first cohort. To predict cytomegalovirus infection status, the study brought together high-throughput TCR immunosequencing, statistical association of individual TCRs with disease status, and machine learning. A later analysis re-examined previously published TCR beta repertoires from hundreds of donors and added high-resolution HLA genotyping to investigate patterns of TCR occurrence. In the later analysis, no new phenotypic data were used to find candidate immune exposures; instead, reliance was placed on TCR beta sequences and their occurrence across donors. In an earlier analysis of 500 to 650 of the donors, high-throughput TCR beta sequencing was used to judge whether each TCR beta V gene segment behaved as functional or pseudogenic. Donor age, sex, ethnicity and CMV serostatus were compiled alongside the repertoire data. In a later genetic analysis, genome-wide SNP genotypes for about three fifths of the roughly 670 donors were used, and that subset was treated as a discovery cohort. Every repertoire in the discovery cohort had been generated on one and the same sequencing platform. HLA typing included class I and class II loci at four-digit resolution. Typing coverage varied by locus: roughly 620-640 donors for A, B, C, DRB1 and DQB1; roughly 560 for DQA1; more than 600 for DPA1; approximately 490 for DPB1. About five DR-DQ haplotypes were handled as single units for association and clustering, since linkage in the cohort was strong. On average, approximately 250,000 unique TCR beta nucleotide sequences were sequenced per donor among several hundred genotyped donors of the cohort, with roughly 18% of those sequences being non-productive. Beyond this particular receptor, the publication reports: In a later genetic analysis, fewer N-insertions in productive TCRs were reported among donors in an Asian-associated ancestry cluster than the roughly 640-donor mean. A few of the identified cytomegalovirus-associated TCR beta chains were confirmed in vitro to be specific for cytomegalovirus antigens. According to a later analysis, TCR association rates differed among HLA loci, with DRB1 alleles showing the most associated TCRs and HLA-C alleles showing the fewest. In the study, roughly 160 TCR beta chains were listed as associated with cytomegalovirus. The authors suggested that the approach could potentially be extended to other disease states and immunological phenotypes. The 87-base-pair reads could not distinguish some IMGT-functional V segments, including TRBV6-2 and TRBV6-3, so those segments were excluded. A cluster of highly shared sequence variants was judged likely to represent a technical artifact of the sequencing pipeline. Linkage disequilibrium might explain the correlated functional status among segregating V segments, but an unknown experimental factor could not be excluded. In this cohort, only TCR beta chains were sequenced, and detectable features were limited by the absence of alpha or paired-chain data. Most TCR sequences were seen in very few donors, while some public TCRs were found in many individuals. Because some donors lacked HLA typing at each locus, the association tests relied only on the typed subset. Compared with equally common non-associated chains, HLA-associated TCR beta chains in a later analysis were more clonally expanded and had lower generation probabilities. Several of the top co-occurrence clusters appeared to be linked to parvovirus B19, influenza, CMV and Epstein-Barr virus, according to a later analysis. When HLA alleles, especially DR and DQ, strongly co-occurred, TCR associations were difficult to assign to individual alleles. In an earlier analysis of 587 of the donors, most TCR beta V segments appeared in productive rearrangements about 87% or about 30% of the time, broadly matching IMGT annotations. In a later analysis, about 17,000 TCR beta sequences were associated with specific HLA alleles at a false discovery rate of 0.05. Cytomegalovirus status was reported to be diagnosed by the classifier with high specificity and sensitivity in both the original and validation cohorts. A further reported finding was that TCR beta sequences accurately predicted the HLA-A and HLA-B alleles for most subjects in the first cohort. Roughly uniform sequencing depth across donors was assumed in presence/absence analyses, although this assumption may not hold. According to a later analysis, most CMV-associated TCR beta chains appeared to be HLA-restricted, and the HLA associations seemed to be driven largely by CMV exposure. In a later genetic analysis, a missense DCLRE1C variant was associated with V-gene and J-gene trimming of TCR beta chains, and the association was replicated in an independent cohort. Immune exposure information for the cohort was limited to CMV serostatus. Because counts were too low, seventeen rarely observed V segments, including chromosome 9 orphons, were left out of the earlier analysis of approximately 580 of the donors.

The cohort consisted of fewer than 700 healthy bone marrow donors. At the time of sampling, every cohort member was nominally healthy, though immune exposures that went unrecorded were likely present. The donor was CMV seronegative and was included in the group of a few hundred seronegative cohort members. A peripheral blood sample was collected from each donor, and TCR beta sequencing was performed on peripheral blood mononuclear cells. The Qiagen DNeasy Blood Extraction Kit was used to extract genomic DNA from the blood cell samples. Including the terminal cysteine and phenylalanine, the CDR3 comprises 18 residues. Of the read, only the CDR3 DNA is kept; its 54 bases are in frame from base 1. Taken from the germline V gene (reference sequence), the CDR1 and CDR2 loops are SEHNR and FQNEAQ. V loses 7 bases, J loses 1 base, and the germline ends lie 25 bases apart. The library was prepared using the immunoSEQ multiplex PCR assay. The multiplex PCR relied on a mix of 60 forward primers for TCR Vbeta segments and 13 reverse primers for TCR Jbeta segments. Amplification of the CDR3 region of rearranged TCR beta genes was performed with a multiplex PCR assay on genomic DNA. The Illumina HiSeq System was used to sequence the amplified TCR beta libraries as 87-base-pair reads. From the authors' description of their analysis: A later analysis tallied 70 million to 100 million unique TCR beta chains across the 650 to 750 repertoires, and some 10 million of those chains were shared by two or more donors. Raw reads were error-corrected and collapsed into unique sequences with a nearest-neighbor algorithm that merged closely related sequences to remove PCR and sequencing errors. Alignment of CDR3 sequences to IMGT reference sequences was used to assign V, D and J gene segments. For a sequence to be retained, a match of at least six nucleotides was required to both a V gene segment and a J gene segment. A rearrangement was called productive if the CDR3 had no stop codons and remained in frame with V and J, and every other rearrangement was called non-productive. Following IMGT convention, CDR3 was defined as the stretch from the second conserved V-encoded cysteine up to the conserved J-encoded phenylalanine. The earlier analysis of some 550 of the donors excluded any sequence lacking an unambiguous match to a single V gene segment. An earlier analysis of roughly 590 of the donors called V segments functional above 56.7% productive rearrangements and segregating when the between-donor standard deviation exceeded 5%. To diagnose cytomegalovirus status from the catalog of TCR beta chain sequences, a statistical classification framework was built. In a later analysis, TCR nucleotide sequences were compared against IMGT/GENE-DB human TR gene sequences so that V and J genes could be assigned. A later analysis assigned CDR3 sequences and most-parsimonious VDJ recombination scenarios with the TCRdist pipeline. A later analysis defined each TCR beta chain by its CDR3 amino acid sequence plus V-gene family, and excluded reads lacking a unique V-gene family. In a later analysis, around 600 highly shared, low-generation-probability nucleotide sequences were removed to address suspected cross-contamination and a sequencing artifact. In a later analysis, a clonal expansion index was calculated for each public chain from normalized within-repertoire ranks of inferred template counts. In a later analysis, generation probabilities were computed with a VDJ recombination model fitted to out-of-frame rearrangements, and the resulting probabilities were checked against IGoR. Hypergeometric tests were used in a later analysis to score TCR-TCR, TCR-HLA and TCR-CMV co-occurrence, with a repertoire-size bias correction applied to the TCR pairs. A later analysis estimated false discovery rates by permuting HLA or CMV assignments 20 times. A later analysis grouped co-occurring TCRs with DBSCAN, adding TCRdist sequence similarity when clustering within HLA-allele-positive subsets. Co-occurrence clustering excluded repertoires with fewer than 30,000 or more than 120,000 public chains, plus five with anomalous nucleotide sharing. In TCRdb, the immuneACCESS table is reduced to in-frame sequences with V and J assigned. These tables do not hold every clone; where another copy was compared, an unresolved V gene accounts for under half, and the others remain unexplained. V and J calls and clone size follow that table, whereas D and trimming were derived from the DNA. In this sample the table shows fewer than 200,000 clones, roughly 87% of which occur a single time. The leading ten clones occupy about 0.5% of the sample.

The chain joins TRBV7-9 to TRBJ1-1; possibly the D gene is TRBD1, per 6 matching bases. The specimen sequenced was PBMCs. The receptor's source is a woman in her forties or fifties in good health and CMV-seronegative. Here is the DNA: TGTGCCAGCACCCGGGGGGGACACCCAAAATCGGGGAACACTGAAGCTTTCTTT. It codes for CASTRGGHPKSGNTEAFF.